Each of the 26 T cell receptor beta chains below was sequenced from the same sample in a study of technical replicates of blood from several donors. Profiled with immunoSEQ multiplex PCR; TCRdb holds only in-frame clones, not every one. The data hold about 13,000 clones, with roughly 77% observed a single time. What was sequenced was PBMCs. These receptors originate from a human donor in good health.

The rearrangement uses TRBV21-1 and TRBJ2-2; the table's TRBD1 call for D was not verified on the DNA. TRBV21-1 is reported as a pseudogene. This CDR3 is 19 amino acids long. The CDR3 region is CASSTKRQGNLANTGELFF. CDR3 bases: TGTGCCAGCAGCACAAAACGACAGGGCAACCTTGCGAACACCGGGGAGCTGTTTTTT.

V gene TRBV5-1 combines with J gene TRBJ2-5; 12 bases are shared with TRBD2. This CDR3 has 15 amino acids. Germline V gives CDR1 SGHRS, CDR2 YFSETQ. The V gene end was trimmed by 3 bases and the J gene end by 14 bases; junction bases not matched to a gene: 14. The CDR3 sequence: CASSSTTSGRSLLYF. The CDR3 nucleotides read TGCGCCAGCAGCTCCACTACTAGCGGGAGGTCTCTCTTATACTTC.

CDR3 DNA sequence: TGTGCCAGCTCAGACCCGGGACTAGCGGGAGTAGAGCAGTTCTTC. Its translation is CASSDPGLAGVEQFF. The chain couples TRBV18 to TRBJ2-1; 14 bases map to TRBD2. Germline trimming cut 5 bases from V and 10 bases from J; bases unmatched to any gene: 7. The length of the CDR3 is 15 residues. Germline loops: CDR1 KGHSH, CDR2 LQKENI.

This chain connects TRBV4-1 to TRBJ2-1; D is ambiguous. Trimming took 0 bases from V and 0 from J, leaving 12 bases between them. Germline CDR1 and CDR2: MGHRA and YSYEKL. This CDR3 region has 17 residues. The CDR3: CASSQEGGSSSYNEQFF. CDR3 coding DNA: TGCGCCAGCAGCCAAGAAGGCGGCTCGAGCTCCTACAATGAGCAGTTCTTC.

The sample holds a few counts of this clone. The V call is TRBV7-9, the J call TRBJ2-7; no definite D call. V was cut by 1 base and J by 2 bases, with 9 bases left in between. The CDR3 is 14 residues long. Germline lookup yields CDR1 SEHNR and CDR2 FQNEAQ (reference sequence). CDR3 sequence: CASSLGENPYEQYF. CDR3 nucleotides: TGTGCCAGCAGCTTAGGAGAGAATCCCTACGAGCAGTACTTC.

The J gene is TRBJ1-3, the V gene TRBV5-5; weak D call: TRBD1 (6 bases). The CDR3 runs to 15 residues. The V end lost 4 bases, the J end lost 3 bases, and 14 bases lay between the germline ends. Germline values: CDR1 SGHKS, CDR2 YYEKEE (reference sequence). CDR3: CASSLPGTSGNTIYF. DNA for the CDR3: TGTGCCAGCAGCCTCCCCGGGACAAGTGGAAACACCATATATTTT.

The rearrangement uses TRBV7-8 and TRBJ2-2, with 10 bases identical to TRBD1. CDR1 is SGHVS, CDR2 FQNEAQ, per germline. V lost 3 bases and J lost 7; bases outside the gene matches: 2. The CDR3 extends over 14 amino acids. CDR3 DNA: TGTGCCAGCAGCTTGGGACAGGGGTTCGGGGAGCTGTTTTTT. It translates to CASSLGQGFGELFF.

This chain links TRBV5-1 with TRBJ2-2; possible D gene TRBD1, 6 bases. V was pared by 3 bases and J by 0 bases, with 9 bases between. CDR3 length: 15 amino acids. CDR1 SGHRS and CDR2 YFSETQ come from the germline V gene. The CDR3 sequence is CASSYGTTNTGELFF. CDR3 sequence (DNA): TGCGCCAGCAGCTACGGGACAACGAACACCGGGGAGCTGTTTTTT.

The V gene is TRBV7-8, the J gene TRBJ2-7, with a tentative D call TRBD2 (6 bases). The germline V and J ends were trimmed by 5 bases and 3 bases, with 11 bases remaining between them. Germline V CDR1 and CDR2: SGHVS, FQNEAQ. This CDR3 comprises 13 residues. CDR3 in DNA: TGTGCCAGCAGCGTGTCCGGGGGCTACGAGCAGTACTTC. Translation gives CASSVSGGYEQYF.

This chain connects TRBV12-5 to TRBJ2-3; possible D gene TRBD2, 5 bases. CDR3 length: 12 amino acids. CDR1 is LGHNT and CDR2 is FRNRAP in the germline V gene. V was pared by 3 bases and J by 6 bases, with 7 bases between. The chain's CDR3 is CASGFREDTQYF. The CDR3 DNA reads TGTGCTAGTGGTTTTAGGGAGGATACGCAGTATTTT.

This clone was observed a single time. The rearrangement uses TRBV27 and TRBJ2-1; a possible D gene is TRBD2 (6 bases). Between the trimmed V and J ends, which lost 2 bases and 3 bases, there was a span of 11 bases. This CDR3 comprises 15 residues. The germline CDR1 and CDR2 sequences are MNHEY and SMNVEV (reference sequence). CDR3 protein: CASSLVGTFYNEQFF. In DNA form, the CDR3 reads TGTGCCAGCAGTTTAGTTGGGACTTTCTACAATGAGCAGTTCTTC.

The rearrangement joins TRBV11-2 to TRBJ2-7, with 7 bases matching TRBD1. The CDR3 covers 15 residues. Germline V gives CDR1 SGHAT, CDR2 FQNNGV. The trim removed 4 bases at V and 6 bases at J, leaving 12 bases unmatched. CDR3 nucleotides: TGTGCCAGCAGCTCAAACTGGTACAGGGGCTCCGAGCAGTACTTC. Its protein is CASSSNWYRGSEQYF.

The chain joins TRBV28 to TRBJ1-2; D not certain. Trimming took off 6 bases at V and 4 bases at J, with 9 bases between the two ends. CDR3 length equals 12 residues. Germline V gene lookup returns CDR1 MDHEN and CDR2 SYDVKM. CDR3 loop: CASSPSGYGYTF. CDR3 coding DNA: TGTGCCAGCAGCCCTTCCGGCTATGGCTACACCTTC.

The chain carries TRBV19 and TRBJ2-2, with 15 bases identical to TRBD2. Germline-derived CDR1 and CDR2 are LNHDA and SQIVND (reference sequence). This CDR3 has 20 residues. Trimming took 5 bases from V and 5 from J; bases not matched to a gene: 15. In DNA form, the CDR3 reads TGTGCCAGTAGTGGGGCTACCGGGACTAGCGGGAGGAGTATGACCGGGGAGCTGTTTTTT. Its protein is CASSGATGTSGRSMTGELFF.

The genes are TRBV6-1 and TRBJ1-5; D remains ambiguous. This CDR3 has 13 residues. The germline CDR1 and CDR2 sequences are MNHNS and SASEGT. Trimming took 0 bases from V and 7 from J, leaving 7 bases between them. This CDR3 is CASSEARWQPQHF. The CDR3 nucleotides are TGTGCCAGCAGTGAAGCGAGGTGGCAGCCCCAGCATTTT.

The rearrangement joins TRBV5-1 to TRBJ2-7; the match to TRBD2 covers 13 bases. V trimming: 4 bases; J trimming: 3 bases; junction bases outside the gene matches: 4. Germline V gene data show CDR1 as SGHRS and CDR2 as YFSETQ. This CDR3 contains 15 residues. The CDR3 sequence: CASSVGTSGIYEQYF. CDR3 in DNA: TGCGCCAGCAGCGTTGGGACTAGCGGGATCTACGAGCAGTACTTC.

The V gene is TRBV18, the J gene TRBJ1-1; 8 bases align to TRBD1. Germline CDR1 KGHSH, CDR2 LQKENI. The CDR3 extends over 16 amino acids. J was trimmed by 4 bases and V by 0 bases; bases with no gene match: 7. The CDR3 sequence is CASSPPNLDRVTEAFF. For the CDR3, the DNA is TGTGCCAGCTCACCACCAAATCTGGACAGGGTCACTGAAGCTTTCTTT.

The V call is TRBV9, the J call TRBJ2-1; perhaps TRBD2 as D (6 bases). Trimming left V 0 bases short and J 2 bases short, with 9 bases between. The germline V gene encodes CDR1 SGDLS and CDR2 YYNGEE. The CDR3 runs 15 residues. In nucleotides, the CDR3 is TGTGCCAGCAGCGTAGGCGGGAACGCCTACAATGAGCAGTTCTTC. Translation gives CASSVGGNAYNEQFF.

The J gene is TRBJ2-6, the V gene TRBV10-3, with TRBD1 matching 8 bases. Germline V lookup: CDR1 ENHRY, CDR2 SYGVKD. V shed 5 bases and J 0 bases; nucleotides not matched to a gene: 12. This CDR3 contains 19 residues. The CDR3 DNA sequence: TGTGCCATCAGTCCCGGGTTTGGGACAGGTAACTCTGGGGCCAACGTCCTGACTTTC. It codes for CAISPGFGTGNSGANVLTF.

J is TRBJ2-1 and V is TRBV9, with unresolved D. CDR3 size: 13 residues. Germline CDR1 reads SGDLS; CDR2 reads YYNGEE. V was pared by 1 base and J by 6 bases, with 8 bases between. CDR3 region: CASSVLVSNEQFF. CDR3 DNA sequence: TGTGCCAGCAGCGTACTAGTTTCCAATGAGCAGTTCTTC.

The V and J genes are TRBV15 and TRBJ2-1, with 11 bases aligning to TRBD2. With 5 bases clipped from V and 3 bases from J, the junction kept 3 bases outside the gene matches. Germline CDR1 reads LNHNV; CDR2 reads YYDKDF (reference sequence). The CDR3 covers 15 residues. CDR3 sequence: CATSGTSGHYNEQFF. The CDR3 DNA sequence: TGTGCCACCAGCGGGACTAGCGGACACTACAATGAGCAGTTCTTC. Based on the CDR3 plus reference TRBV15 and TRBJ2-1, the full variable domain is DAMVIQNPRYQVTQFGKPVTLSCSQTLNHNVMYWYQQKSSQAPKLLFHYYDKDFNNEADTPDNFQSRRPNTSFCFLDIRSPGLGDTAMYLCATSGTSGHYNEQFFGPGTRLTVL.

This clone was picked up one time. This chain joins TRBV12-2 and TRBJ2-7; the table's D call, TRBD2, was not checked against the DNA. TRBV12-2 is classified as a pseudogene. The CDR3 runs 16 residues. CDR3 nucleotide sequence: TGTGCAAGTCGCTCACGGGGGCTAGCGGGGTCCTACGAGCAGTACTTC. It is translated as CASRSRGLAGSYEQYF.

The V gene is TRBV6-1, the J gene TRBJ2-7; a possible D gene is TRBD2 (6 bases). V lost 6 bases to trimming and J lost 0 bases, with 9 bases between them. The CDR3 extends over 13 amino acids. CDR1 and CDR2 (germline): MNHNS, SASEGT. DNA of the CDR3: TGTGCCAGCAGAGAGGGACTCTCCTACGAGCAGTACTTC. It specifies CASREGLSYEQYF.

The chain carries TRBV5-1 and TRBJ2-3; 12 bases map to TRBD2. The CDR3 has 17 residues. V lost 4 bases, J lost 5 bases, and 11 bases stayed unmatched. Germline CDR1 SGHRS, CDR2 YFSETQ. CDR3 residues: CASSARLAGVRVDTQYF. The DNA for the CDR3 is TGCGCCAGCAGCGCCCGACTAGCGGGAGTGAGAGTAGATACGCAGTATTTT. The variable domain in full, completed from reference TRBV5-1 and TRBJ2-3, reads KAGVTQTPRYLIKTRGQQVTLSCSPISGHRSVSWYQQTPGQGLQFLFEYFSETQRNKGNFPGRFSGRQFSNSRSEMNVSTLELGDSALYLCASSARLAGVRVDTQYFGPGTRLTVL.

This clone was seen once. This rearrangement joins TRBV28 to TRBJ2-7; D may be TRBD1 (6 bases). Germline CDR1 reads MDHEN; CDR2 reads SYDVKM. Trimming took off 8 bases at V and 3 bases at J, with 26 bases between the two ends. CDR3 length: 17 residues. CDR3 DNA sequence: TGTGCCAGCGGGTCTGACCCTACAGGGACGAACTACTACGAGCAGTACTTC. Its protein is CASGSDPTGTNYYEQYF.

This rearrangement joins TRBV6-1 to TRBJ1-4; TRBD1 might be the D (6 bases). The CDR3 runs to 14 residues. CDR1 is MNHNS, CDR2 SASEGT, per germline. Trimming took off 1 base at V and 5 bases at J, with 8 bases between the two ends. CDR3 in DNA: TGTGCCAGCAGTGAAGGGCAGGGGAATGAAAAACTGTTTTTT. Amino acids: CASSEGQGNEKLFF.